The 28 T cell receptor beta chains presented below share a single source sample, sequenced in a study of low-dose radiotherapy and immunotherapy resistance in tumors. Alpha and beta chains were covered, as first-strand cDNA relied on TRAV- and TRBV-specific primers. The TCRs were subjected to amplification over roughly 18 PCR cycles employing a constant-region primer in conjunction with a V-primer adapter. TCRdb called the reads again in MiXCR, with one record for every CDR3 protein. This sample carries tens of thousands of distinct CDR3 sequences, less than 30% of them seen once, and the ten largest clones take 10%. Regarding time point: after trial treatment. This sample's treatment: LDRT plus nivolumab, ipilimumab, low-dose cyclophosphamide and aspirin (RACIN trial). This material consisted of PBMCs, taken after low-dose radiotherapy plus immunotherapy. Receptors were obtained from a male donor with prostate cancer.

A few counts support this clonotype. Given a far larger clone just one base away, this is likely a sequencing read error. The chain uses TRBV6-6 and TRBJ2-7; tentatively, D is TRBD1 (5 bases). The germline V gene has CDR1 MNHNY and CDR2 SVGAGI (reference sequence). CDR3 length equals 14 residues. The V end was cut by 0 bases, the J end by 7 bases, with 13 bases between. Written as DNA, the CDR3 is TGTGCCAGCAGTTACTCAGATTGGGGCAATGAGCAGTACTTC. Protein product: CASSYSDWGNEQYF.

This clonotype showed up many times. This chain uses TRBV7-3 with TRBJ2-1; 12 nucleotides align to TRBD2. The V segment lost 4 bases and the J segment 5 bases; nucleotides outside the gene matches: 3. Germline lookup yields CDR1 SGHTA and CDR2 FQGTGA. There are 15 residues in the CDR3. CDR3 in DNA: TGTGCCAGCAGCTCTAGCGGGGGGGCCAACAATGAGCAGTTCTTC. Encoded protein: CASSSSGGANNEQFF.

For this clonotype: The germline gene is not matched at one end of the junction; a read error may be the cause. The chain is built from TRBV6-6 and TRBJ1-5; D might be TRBD1 (5 bases). The CDR3 has 14 residues. Germline assignment: CDR1 MNHNY and CDR2 SVGAGI (reference sequence). The CDR3 DNA reads TGTGCCAGCAGCTTAGAGGAGGGGAGTCAGCCCCAGCAATTT. Translating gives CASSLEEGSQPQQF.

The chain has TRBV28 and TRBJ2-7; the match to TRBD1 covers 10 bases. Per the germline V gene, CDR1 is MDHEN and CDR2 is SYDVKM. The trim removed 6 bases at V and 2 bases at J, leaving 10 bases unmatched. This CDR3 has 16 amino acids. CDR3 DNA: TGTGCCAGCAGCCCCTCGGGACAGGGGTCCCCCTACGAGCAGTACTTC. Translating gives CASSPSGQGSPYEQYF.

Many counts were recorded for this clonotype. V usage is TRBV29-1 and J usage is TRBJ2-3, with D unresolved. This CDR3 spans 12 amino acids. The germline gives CDR1 SQVTM, CDR2 ANQGSEA. V lost 7 bases and J lost 4, with 12 bases in between. CDR3 sequence reads: CSAEPTPDTQYF. DNA of the CDR3: TGCAGCGCGGAGCCGACTCCAGATACGCAGTATTTT.

At least ten counts were recorded for this clonotype. The V gene is TRBV28, the J gene TRBJ2-3; D is unresolved. CDR3 size: 12 residues. V lost 2 bases and J 3 bases, leaving 3 bases between the germline ends. Per the germline V gene, CDR1 is MDHEN and CDR2 is SYDVKM. CDR3 protein: CASSLRTDTQYF. The CDR3 DNA sequence: TGTGCCAGCAGTTTACGAACAGATACGCAGTATTTT.

The chain employs TRBV5-1 and TRBJ2-2, with unresolved D. V lost 4 bases and J lost 7, with 14 bases in between. The CDR3 contains 14 residues. Germline V gene lookup returns CDR1 SGHRS and CDR2 YFSETQ. DNA for the CDR3: TGCGCCAGCAGCACTGCCATAGGGTACGGGGAGCTGTTTTTT. It yields the protein CASSTAIGYGELFF.

In its sample, this clonotype was seen many times. The rearrangement links TRBV29-1 to TRBJ2-3, with D possibly matching TRBD2 (5 bases). This CDR3 comprises 11 residues. Trimming removed 4 bases at V and 6 bases at J, with 8 bases between. Germline V gene data show CDR1 as SQVTM and CDR2 as ANQGSEA. CDR3 residues: CSVGRGDTQYF. The CDR3 nucleotides are TGCAGCGTTGGGAGAGGGGATACGCAGTATTTT.

This clonotype has at least ten counts. V and J are TRBV20-1 and TRBJ2-5, with 14 bases aligning to TRBD2. The CDR3 covers 15 residues. V dropped 0 bases and J dropped 6; count of bases not matched to a gene: 3. Germline-derived CDR1 and CDR2 are DFQATT and SNEGSKA (reference sequence). Here the CDR3 reads CSARDGTSGSQTQYF. CDR3 in DNA: TGCAGTGCTAGAGATGGGACTAGCGGGAGTCAGACCCAGTACTTC.

This clonotype came up many times. The chain couples TRBV19 to TRBJ1-2; D gene ambiguous. Germline CDR1 is LNHDA and CDR2 is SQIVND (reference sequence). This CDR3 region has 14 residues. Trimming removed 6 bases at V and 2 bases at J, with 13 bases between. This CDR3 is CASRRRETNYGYTF. The CDR3 nucleotides are TGTGCCAGTAGAAGGCGGGAGACAAACTATGGCTACACCTTC.

This clonotype was recorded at least ten times. V and J are TRBV9 and TRBJ2-7; 7 nucleotides align to TRBD2. The CDR3 is made up of 14 amino acids. V trimming: 4 bases; J trimming: 3 bases; junction bases outside the gene matches: 7. The V gene's germline CDR1 is SGDLS and CDR2 YYNGEE. The CDR3 bases are TGTGCCAGCAGCCCGGGCGGGGGATTCTACGAGCAGTACTTC. Translation gives CASSPGGGFYEQYF.

This clonotype was detected ten times or more. The chain has TRBV6-2 or TRBV6-3 and TRBJ1-1; tentatively, D is TRBD1 (6 bases). Trimming took off 6 bases at V and 1 base at J, with 12 bases between the two ends. Germline V CDR1 and CDR2: MNHEY, SVGEGT. CDR3 length: 14 residues. CDR3 DNA sequence: TGTGCCAGCAGCCGCCCGACAGGGAACACTGAAGCTTTCTTT. Its protein is CASSRPTGNTEAFF.

This clonotype occurred many times. The CDR3 DNA reads TGCTCCTTACATGGGGGGCCCCGGGATACGCAGTATTTT. This translates into CSLHGGPRDTQYF. The chain has TRBV20-1 and TRBJ2-3, with D possibly being TRBD1 or TRBD2 (6 bases each). This CDR3 region has 13 residues. Germline V CDR1 and CDR2: DFQATT, SNEGSKA (reference sequence).

This clonotype was detected many times. The chain recombines TRBV6-2 or TRBV6-3 with TRBJ2-3; 7 nucleotides match TRBD2. The CDR3 is 15 residues long. V lost 7 bases, J lost 4 bases, and 11 bases stayed unmatched. Germline V gene data show CDR1 as MNHEY and CDR2 as SVGEGT. The CDR3 loop is CASNEYSGSADTQYF. As DNA, the CDR3 is TGTGCCAGCAACGAATATAGCGGGTCCGCAGATACGCAGTATTTT.

Many counts were recorded for this clonotype. The CDR3 loop is CASSEFSRTGELFF. The DNA of the CDR3 is TGTGCCAGCAGTGAATTCTCCCGGACCGGGGAGCTGTTTTTT. J is TRBJ2-2 and V is TRBV6-1; D gene unclear. Deletions cut 2 bases from V and 5 bases from J, with 9 bases between. The CDR3 length is 14 residues. Germline-derived CDR1 and CDR2 are MNHNS and SASEGT.

This clonotype was seen repeatedly, ten times or more. The chain carries TRBV11-2 and TRBJ1-1; D is ambiguous. Germline V lookup: CDR1 SGHAT, CDR2 FQNNGV. The CDR3 spans 13 residues. The V gene lost 0 bases and the J gene lost 6 bases, with 8 bases spanning the gap. CDR3 nucleotides: TGTGCCAGCAGCTTAGATCTGGCCTCTGAAGCTTTCTTT. Translation gives CASSLDLASEAFF.

The sample holds many counts of this clonotype. This chain uses TRBV20-1 with TRBJ2-7; D perhaps matches TRBD1 (7 bases). This CDR3 is built from 12 residues. The ends were cut back, 7 bases at V and 3 bases at J, with 13 bases in the middle. Germline V CDR1 and CDR2: DFQATT, SNEGSKA (reference sequence). This chain's CDR3 is CSGAGGNYEQYF. The CDR3 DNA reads as TGCAGTGGGGCAGGGGGGAACTACGAGCAGTACTTC.

This clonotype was recorded many times. This chain connects TRBV12-3 or TRBV12-4 to TRBJ1-2, with D perhaps TRBD1 (5 bases). This CDR3 has 14 amino acids. V lost 7 bases and J lost 7, with 19 bases in between. The DNA for the CDR3 is TGTGCCAGCACTCTTTTCCAGGGAATGGGTGGCTACACCTTC. This codes for CASTLFQGMGGYTF.

V is TRBV5-1 and J is TRBJ2-5; 13 nucleotides line up with TRBD2. V dropped 0 bases and J dropped 5; count of bases not matched to a gene: 4. CDR1 SGHRS and CDR2 YFSETQ come from the germline V gene. The CDR3 loop spans 16 amino acids. The CDR3: CASSLGGTSGDETQYF. In DNA form, the CDR3 reads TGCGCCAGCAGCTTGGGCGGGACTAGCGGGGATGAGACCCAGTACTTC.

Only one count was recorded for this clonotype. A far larger clone lies a single base away; this is likely a read error. The chain joins TRBV19 to TRBJ2-7; no definite D call. Trimming removed 3 bases from V and 7 bases from J, with 13 bases in between. Germline V gene data show CDR1 as LNHDA and CDR2 as SQIVND (reference sequence). The CDR3 has 13 amino acids. DNA for the CDR3: TGTGCCAGTAGTATGGTTTCCTACAATGAGCAGTACTTC. It specifies CASSMVSYNEQYF.

This clonotype was observed at least ten times. The V call is TRBV20-1, the J call TRBJ1-2; D remains ambiguous. Germline CDR1 is DFQATT and CDR2 is SNEGSKA (reference sequence). V lost 1 base, J lost 6 bases, and 6 bases lay in between. The CDR3 contains 11 residues. CDR3 sequence: CSARALHGYTF. The CDR3, as DNA: TGCAGTGCTAGAGCCCTCCATGGCTACACCTTC.

By proportion, this clonotype is medium-sized. The chain uses TRBV19 and TRBJ2-1; 12 bases match TRBD2. The germline gives CDR1 LNHDA, CDR2 SQIVND (reference sequence). The CDR3 is made up of 15 amino acids. Trimming at V came to 7 bases and at J to 7 bases, leaving 8 bases not matched to a gene. CDR3 amino acids: CASKPLAGGTNEQFF. The CDR3 region has the DNA TGTGCCAGTAAACCGCTAGCGGGAGGGACAAATGAGCAGTTCTTC.

Note on this clonotype: One end of the junction fails to match germline, which may point to a read error. The J gene is TRBJ2-1, the V gene TRBV7-2; TRBD2 matches 9 bases. Germline V lookup: CDR1 SGHTA, CDR2 FQGNSA. The length of the CDR3 is 13 residues. As DNA, the CDR3 is TGTGCCAGCAGCTTGTTGCGGGAGGGCCTTCGGATCTTC. This gives the protein CASSLLREGLRIF.

The chain uses TRBV28 and TRBJ1-1; D might be TRBD1 (5 bases). The length of the CDR3 is 15 residues. V was trimmed by 5 bases and J by 0 bases, leaving 13 bases between them. The germline V gene encodes CDR1 MDHEN and CDR2 SYDVKM. The CDR3 protein is CASSSLGLLNTEAFF. The CDR3 DNA reads TGTGCCAGCAGTAGCCTGGGACTGCTGAACACTGAAGCTTTCTTT. Variable domain in full (rest from reference TRBV28 and TRBJ1-1): DVKVTQSSRYLVKRTGEKVFLECVQDMDHENMFWYRQDPGLGLRLIYFSYDVKMKEKGDIPEGYSVSREKKERFSLILESASTNQTSMYLCASSSLGLLNTEAFFGQGTRLTVV.

V usage is TRBV9 and J usage is TRBJ2-7; 7 bases align to TRBD2. This CDR3 is built from 12 residues. V lost 4 bases, J lost 9 bases, and 7 bases stayed unmatched. Germline values: CDR1 SGDLS, CDR2 YYNGEE. CDR3 protein: CASSHGSGAQYF. The CDR3 DNA follows: TGTGCCAGCAGCCACGGGAGCGGGGCGCAGTACTTC.

This clonotype came up many times. V gene TRBV28 combines with J gene TRBJ1-1; D is uncertain. The length of the CDR3 is 12 residues. V lost 7 bases and J 0 bases, leaving 6 bases between the germline ends. Germline V gene lookup returns CDR1 MDHEN and CDR2 SYDVKM. The CDR3 region is CASNLLNTEAFF. CDR3 coding DNA: TGTGCCAGCAACCTCCTGAACACTGAAGCTTTCTTT.

There are many counts of this clonotype. The gene calls are TRBV4-1 and TRBJ2-3; tentatively, D is TRBD2 (6 bases). Per the germline V gene, CDR1 is MGHRA and CDR2 is YSYEKL. There are 15 residues in the CDR3. The V and J ends lost 0 bases and 6 bases respectively, with 13 bases between them. CDR3 sequence: CASSQDFGGWDTQYF. In nucleotides, the CDR3 is TGCGCCAGCAGCCAAGACTTCGGGGGTTGGGATACGCAGTATTTT.

The chain links TRBV5-1 to TRBJ2-2; tentative D call: TRBD1 (7 bases). This CDR3 spans 16 amino acids. In germline, CDR1 is SGHRS, CDR2 YFSETQ. V was trimmed by 4 bases and J by 5 bases, leaving 18 bases between them. This CDR3 is CASSQALSGGTGELFF. The DNA for the CDR3 is TGCGCCAGCAGCCAGGCGTTATCAGGGGGGACCGGGGAGCTGTTTTTT.